These 26 T cell receptor beta chains were all obtained from the same sample, sequenced in a study of shared clonotypes between healthy human individuals. This table comes from immunoSEQ multiplex PCR, and its TCRdb copy is limited to in-frame clones, with some not included. Seen here are over a million clones, over 95% observed once, and the top ten hold about 1%. Material: naive CD4+ T cells sorted from blood. Regarding subset: CD45RA+ positively selected. These receptors originate from a man aged 30-40 years in good health.

The count of this clone is one. CDR3 in DNA: TGCGCCAGCAGCTCCACCGGGACTAGCGGGAGAAAGGAGCAGTTCTTC. Amino acids: CASSSTGTSGRKEQFF. V and J are TRBV5-1 and TRBJ2-1; the match to TRBD2 covers 14 bases. V lost 3 bases, J lost 10 bases, and 9 bases stayed unmatched. The CDR3 length is 16 residues. CDR1 and CDR2 (germline): SGHRS, YFSETQ. Using reference TRBV5-1 and TRBJ2-1 for the parts outside the CDR3, the full variable domain is KAGVTQTPRYLIKTRGQQVTLSCSPISGHRSVSWYQQTPGQGLQFLFEYFSETQRNKGNFPGRFSGRQFSNSRSEMNVSTLELGDSALYLCASSSTGTSGRKEQFFGPGTRLTVL.

The CDR3 spells CASSPLGTSGRARETQYF. CDR3 DNA sequence: TGTGCCAGCAGTCCTCTGGGGACTAGCGGGAGGGCCAGGGAGACCCAGTACTTC. V and J are TRBV27 and TRBJ2-5; TRBD2 aligns across 16 bases. V lost 5 bases and J lost 5; bases outside the gene matches: 11. CDR1 is MNHEY and CDR2 is SMNVEV in the germline V gene (reference sequence). The length of the CDR3 is 18 residues.

V and J are TRBV2 and TRBJ2-1; 7 positions match TRBD2. The CDR3 contains 15 residues. CDR1 is SNHLY and CDR2 is FYNNEI in the germline V gene. V trimming: 4 bases; J trimming: 4 bases; junction bases outside the gene matches: 7. The CDR3 loop reads CASSAGLIIYNEQFF. The CDR3 coding sequence is TGTGCCAGCAGTGCGGGACTAATTATATACAATGAGCAGTTCTTC.

The rearrangement links TRBV29-1 to TRBJ2-3, with D uncertain. The germline V gene has CDR1 SQVTM and CDR2 ANQGSEA. Trimming left V 6 bases short and J 6 bases short, with 10 bases between. This CDR3 is 11 amino acids long. For the CDR3, the DNA is TGCAGCGTCGTACCCCCGGATACGCAGTATTTT. Its protein product is CSVVPPDTQYF.

This clone was observed a single time. This sequence joins TRBV2 and TRBJ2-1; TRBD1 matches at 8 bases. Losses at the gene ends were 6 bases for V and 15 bases for J; bases not matched to a gene: 7. The CDR3 has 11 amino acids. CDR1 SNHLY and CDR2 FYNNEI come from the germline V gene. CDR3 nucleotides: TGTGCCAGCAGGAATCAGGACAGGGCGTTCTTC. Translation gives CASRNQDRAFF.

The chain joins TRBV27 to TRBJ2-7; D unresolved. The germline V gene has CDR1 MNHEY and CDR2 SMNVEV (reference sequence). The CDR3 totals 14 residues. V was pared by 1 base and J by 4 bases, with 11 bases between. The CDR3 spells CASSLLADTYEQYF. The CDR3 DNA sequence: TGTGCCAGCAGTTTATTGGCGGATACTTACGAGCAGTACTTC.

The chain is built from TRBV9 and TRBJ1-5; no clear D gene. The CDR3 runs 15 residues. Germline CDR1 and CDR2: SGDLS and YYNGEE. The V gene lost 0 bases and the J gene lost 3 bases, with 10 bases spanning the gap. CDR3 region: CASSVGPAFNQPQHF. Here the CDR3 DNA reads TGTGCCAGCAGCGTAGGGCCGGCTTTCAATCAGCCCCAGCATTTT.

This chain links TRBV6-1 with TRBJ1-1; D is unclear. CDR1 is MNHNS, CDR2 SASEGT, per germline. This CDR3 spans 14 amino acids. The V end was cut by 4 bases, the J end by 10 bases, with 19 bases between. CDR3 nucleotide sequence: TGTGCCAGCAGTGGGGTTGGAGGCTTGCCGGTAGCTTTCTTT. As protein: CASSGVGGLPVAFF.

There are a few counts of this clone. This chain joins TRBV5-1 and TRBJ1-4, with TRBD1 as a possible D gene (6 bases). Germline lookup yields CDR1 SGHRS and CDR2 YFSETQ. V was trimmed by 4 bases and J by 2 bases, leaving 15 bases between them. The CDR3 runs 16 residues. CDR3 sequence reads: CASSPVWGATNEKLFF. The CDR3 DNA sequence: TGCGCCAGCAGCCCCGTTTGGGGGGCCACTAATGAAAAACTGTTTTTT.

The chain joins TRBV5-4 to TRBJ2-7, with TRBD2 identical over 9 bases. CDR1 and CDR2 from the germline V gene are SGHNT and YYREEE (reference sequence). This CDR3 comprises 15 residues. V was pared by 0 bases and J by 3 bases, with 4 bases of the junction left unmatched. The CDR3 loop reads CASSLGIAGVYEQYF. As DNA, the CDR3 is TGTGCCAGCAGCTTGGGGATAGCGGGAGTCTACGAGCAGTACTTC.

This chain uses TRBV18 with TRBJ2-1; possibly TRBD1 for D (6 bases). Per the germline V gene, CDR1 is KGHSH and CDR2 is LQKENI. The CDR3 runs to 16 residues. With 4 bases removed from V and 0 bases from J, the gap between germline ends came to 13 bases. CDR3 protein: CASSRAGVSSYNEQFF. Written as DNA, the CDR3 is TGTGCCAGCTCACGGGCAGGGGTAAGCTCCTACAATGAGCAGTTCTTC.

The chain employs TRBV30 and TRBJ2-1; D is ambiguous. Between the trimmed V and J ends, which lost 5 bases and 7 bases, there was a span of 6 bases. The CDR3 consists of 10 residues. In germline, CDR1 is GTSNPN, CDR2 SVGIG (reference sequence). The CDR3 bases are TGTGCCTGGGGTCCGAATGAGCAGTTCTTC. Translating it yields CAWGPNEQFF.

The rearrangement joins TRBV5-1 to TRBJ1-5; D is unresolved. Germline V gene lookup returns CDR1 SGHRS and CDR2 YFSETQ. The ends were cut back, 5 bases at V and 5 bases at J, with 14 bases in the middle. The CDR3 runs 14 residues. This CDR3 reads CASRFEPRDQPQHF. The DNA for the CDR3 is TGCGCCAGCAGATTTGAGCCTAGGGATCAGCCCCAGCATTTT.

The rearrangement links TRBV6-5 to TRBJ2-1, with D possibly being TRBD1 (7 bases). V gave up 5 bases and J gave up 2 bases, with 10 bases separating them. Germline V gene lookup returns CDR1 MNHEY and CDR2 SVGAGI. The CDR3 is 14 amino acids. The chain's CDR3 is CASSAGQPYNEQFF. The CDR3 nucleotides are TGTGCCAGCAGTGCGGGACAGCCCTACAATGAGCAGTTCTTC.

The V and J genes are TRBV5-1 and TRBJ2-1; TRBD2 aligns across 9 bases. After removal of 3 bases from V and 4 bases from J, the junction contained 2 bases not matched to a gene. This CDR3 comprises 14 residues. Germline V gene data show CDR1 as SGHRS and CDR2 as YFSETQ. CDR3: CASSYSGRYNEQFF. Here the CDR3 DNA reads TGCGCCAGCAGCTATAGCGGGAGATACAATGAGCAGTTCTTC.

The rearrangement links TRBV5-1 to TRBJ2-2; D remains ambiguous. The CDR3 length is 16 residues. Germline lookup yields CDR1 SGHRS and CDR2 YFSETQ. V was cut by 0 bases and J by 0 bases, with 9 bases left in between. The CDR3 DNA sequence: TGCGCCAGCAGCTTGGTAGGGCTACCGAACACCGGGGAGCTGTTTTTT. Protein sequence: CASSLVGLPNTGELFF.

The genes are TRBV12-5 and TRBJ2-1, with 12 bases matching TRBD2. CDR3 length equals 16 residues. V trimming: 1 base; J trimming: 7 bases; junction bases outside the gene matches: 5. CDR1 LGHNT and CDR2 FRNRAP come from the germline V gene. CDR3 loop: CASGLDRLAGVNEQFF. CDR3 in DNA: TGTGCTAGTGGTTTGGACCGACTAGCGGGAGTTAATGAGCAGTTCTTC.

The chain couples TRBV7-9 to TRBJ1-1; D is ambiguous. V lost 2 bases to trimming and J lost 9 bases, with 16 bases between them. CDR1 and CDR2 (germline): SEHNR, FQNEAQ (reference sequence). The CDR3 has 14 amino acids. The CDR3 DNA is TGTGCCAGCAGCTTAAGGGAGTTGCAGACTAAAGCTTTCTTT. This codes for CASSLRELQTKAFF.

This sequence joins TRBV28 and TRBJ1-5, with D possibly being TRBD1 (6 bases). Trimming took off 5 bases at V and 3 bases at J, with 17 bases between the two ends. The germline CDR1 and CDR2 sequences are MDHEN and SYDVKM. This CDR3 spans 16 amino acids. The CDR3, as DNA: TGTGCCAGCAGTCCAAGGCAGGGGCTTAACAATCAGCCCCAGCATTTT. Residues: CASSPRQGLNNQPQHF. Drawing the rest from reference TRBV28 and TRBJ1-5, the complete variable domain is DVKVTQSSRYLVKRTGEKVFLECVQDMDHENMFWYRQDPGLGLRLIYFSYDVKMKEKGDIPEGYSVSREKKERFSLILESASTNQTSMYLCASSPRQGLNNQPQHFGDGTRLSIL.

J is TRBJ2-1 and V is TRBV5-1; 7 bases align to TRBD1. The germline gives CDR1 SGHRS, CDR2 YFSETQ. V dropped 1 base and J dropped 4; count of bases not matched to a gene: 5. The CDR3 runs 15 residues. The CDR3 protein is CASSLSQGVYNEQFF. Here the CDR3 DNA reads TGCGCCAGCAGCTTGAGCCAGGGGGTGTACAATGAGCAGTTCTTC.

This sequence joins TRBV6-5 and TRBJ1-1; perhaps TRBD1 as D (6 bases). This CDR3 comprises 15 residues. CDR1 and CDR2 from the germline V gene are MNHEY and SVGAGI. The germline V and J ends were trimmed by 0 bases and 1 base, with 9 bases remaining between them. This CDR3 reads CASSYSPGANTEAFF. As DNA, the CDR3 is TGTGCCAGCAGTTACTCCCCAGGGGCGAACACTGAAGCTTTCTTT.

The V gene is TRBV9, the J gene TRBJ2-2; D not certain. The CDR3 has 16 residues. The V end was cut by 5 bases, the J end by 7 bases, with 21 bases between. Germline loops: CDR1 SGDLS, CDR2 YYNGEE. The CDR3 reads CASRAQTPEVGGELFF. The CDR3 DNA reads TGTGCCAGCAGAGCGCAGACCCCCGAGGTGGGCGGGGAGCTGTTTTTT. The whole variable domain, filled in from reference TRBV9 and TRBJ2-2, reads DSGVTQTPKHLITATGQRVTLRCSPRSGDLSVYWYQQSLDQGLQFLIQYYNGEERAKGNILERFSAQQFPDLHSELNLSSLELGDSALYFCASRAQTPEVGGELFFGEGSRLTVL.

This chain connects TRBV9 to TRBJ2-3; D may be TRBD2 (5 bases). Germline CDR1 is SGDLS and CDR2 is YYNGEE. This CDR3 is built from 16 residues. Trimming cost V 0 bases and J 2 bases, with 13 bases left between them. CDR3 nucleotide sequence: TGTGCCAGCAGCGTAGGTGGCAGGAGGTCCACAGATACGCAGTATTTT. It codes for CASSVGGRRSTDTQYF. The variable domain in full, with the rest retrieved from reference TRBV9 and TRBJ2-3, is DSGVTQTPKHLITATGQRVTLRCSPRSGDLSVYWYQQSLDQGLQFLIQYYNGEERAKGNILERFSAQQFPDLHSELNLSSLELGDSALYFCASSVGGRRSTDTQYFGPGTRLTVL.

CDR3 sequence reads: CASSLQGTMANTGELFF. In DNA, the CDR3 is TGTGCCAGCAGTCTGCAGGGAACTATGGCGAACACCGGGGAGCTGTTTTTT. The V gene is TRBV27, the J gene TRBJ2-2; TRBD1 is a possible D gene (5 bases). Deletions cut 5 bases from V and 0 bases from J, with 16 bases between. Germline V gives CDR1 MNHEY, CDR2 SMNVEV (reference sequence). The CDR3 length is 17 residues.

The CDR3: CASSFRDSNEKLFF. The CDR3 nucleotides are TGCGCCAGCAGCTTCAGGGATTCTAATGAAAAACTGTTTTTT. This sequence joins TRBV5-1 and TRBJ1-4; a possible D gene is TRBD1 (5 bases). Trimming cost V 2 bases and J 3 bases, with 8 bases left between them. CDR3 length: 14 residues. Germline CDR1 reads SGHRS; CDR2 reads YFSETQ.

On this clone: Different DNA sequences within this sample yield the same CDR3. The chain carries TRBV7-2 and TRBJ2-7; D is ambiguous. The ends were cut back, 1 base at V and 0 bases at J, with 7 bases in the middle. CDR1 and CDR2 from the germline V gene are SGHTA and FQGNSA. CDR3 size: 14 residues. The CDR3 sequence is CASSLDSPSYEQYF. In DNA form, the CDR3 reads TGTGCCAGCAGCTTAGACAGCCCCTCCTACGAGCAGTACTTC.